The next 17 T cell receptor beta chains were all read from a single sample in a study of shared clonotypes between healthy human individuals. Some clones are missing from TCRdb's copy, which holds only in-frame ones; the method was immunoSEQ multiplex PCR. The table includes hundreds of thousands of clones, over 90% detected once. Selected positively for CCR7 and CD45RO-negative, naive CD8 cells excluded terminally differentiated effector memory CD45RA+ cells. The specimen was naive CD8+ T cells sorted from blood. The source of these receptors is a man in his thirties or forties in good health.

This chain uses TRBV7-9 with TRBJ2-7, with no clear D. This CDR3 has 13 residues. V lost 5 bases and J 0 bases, leaving 8 bases between the germline ends. Germline CDR1 and CDR2: SEHNR and FQNEAQ (reference sequence). The CDR3 sequence is CASSGTASYEQYF. The CDR3 DNA reads as TGTGCCAGCAGCGGCACAGCCTCCTACGAGCAGTACTTC.

This chain connects TRBV7-9 to TRBJ2-2; D is tentatively TRBD1 or TRBD2 (5 bases each). Germline values: CDR1 SEHNR, CDR2 FQNEAQ (reference sequence). V was clipped by 6 bases and J by 9 bases, with 20 bases between them. CDR3 length: 15 residues. The CDR3: CASSHRDGRRRELFF. The CDR3 bases are TGTGCCAGCAGTCACCGGGACGGCAGACGCCGGGAGCTGTTTTTT. Full variable domain (outside the CDR3, taken from reference TRBV7-9 and TRBJ2-2): DTGVSQNPRHKITKRGQNVTFRCDPISEHNRLYWYRQTLGQGPEFLTYFQNEAQLEKSRLLSDRFSAERPKGSFSTLEIQRTEQGDSAMYLCASSHRDGRRRELFFGEGSRLTVL.

The rearrangement uses TRBV4-1 and TRBJ2-2; D uncertain. The ends were cut back, 6 bases at V and 6 bases at J, with 17 bases in the middle. This CDR3 comprises 15 residues. The germline V gene has CDR1 MGHRA and CDR2 YSYEKL. Here the CDR3 reads CASRHKESYSGELFF. The CDR3, as DNA: TGCGCCAGCAGGCATAAAGAAAGTTACTCCGGGGAGCTGTTTTTT.

The CDR3: CASSPGLAGGPYNEQFF. The CDR3 DNA is TGTGCCAGCTCACCGGGACTAGCGGGAGGCCCCTACAATGAGCAGTTCTTC. The V call is TRBV18, the J call TRBJ2-1; 15 bases match TRBD2. V was clipped by 3 bases and J by 2 bases; unmatched bases: 2. This CDR3 has 17 amino acids. Germline V gene data show CDR1 as KGHSH and CDR2 as LQKENI.

The rearrangement links TRBV7-9 to TRBJ2-5; D possibly uses TRBD1 or TRBD2 (6 bases each). Germline CDR1 reads SEHNR; CDR2 reads FQNEAQ (reference sequence). Trimming removed 2 bases at V and 5 bases at J, with 9 bases between. The CDR3 is made up of 13 amino acids. The CDR3 region is CASSLRGRETQYF. The CDR3, as DNA: TGTGCCAGCAGCTTACGGGGGCGTGAGACCCAGTACTTC.

V usage is TRBV6-5 and J usage is TRBJ2-7; D perhaps matches TRBD1 (6 bases). Trimming removed 4 bases from V and 0 bases from J, with 16 bases in between. The CDR3 sequence is 16 residues long. Germline lookup yields CDR1 MNHEY and CDR2 SVGAGI. CDR3 residues: CASSLPSDRVSYEQYF. Written as DNA, the CDR3 is TGTGCCAGCAGTTTGCCGTCGGACAGAGTCTCCTACGAGCAGTACTTC.

Notes on this clone: Its ends do not fully match the called genes, so a read error is possible. The gene calls are TRBV2 and TRBJ2-2; 8 bases map to TRBD2. In germline, CDR1 is SNHLY, CDR2 FYNNEI. The CDR3 runs 13 residues. The CDR3 sequence: CASFSGNPGELFF. The CDR3 region has the DNA TGTGCCAGCTTTAGCGGGAACCCCGGGGAGCTGTTTTTT.

The rearrangement uses TRBV9 and TRBJ2-7, with D perhaps given as TRBD1 or TRBD2 (5 bases each). The ends were cut back, 0 bases at V and 2 bases at J, with 9 bases in the middle. The CDR3 covers 14 residues. CDR1 is SGDLS, CDR2 YYNGEE, per germline. The CDR3 sequence is CASSVGGSAYEQYF. CDR3 coding DNA: TGTGCCAGCAGCGTAGGGGGGAGTGCCTACGAGCAGTACTTC.

The rearrangement uses TRBV7-8 and TRBJ2-3; unclear D gene. This CDR3 is built from 12 residues. Trimming took off 5 bases at V and 6 bases at J, with 9 bases between the two ends. Per germline, CDR1 SGHVS and CDR2 FQNEAQ. The CDR3 spells CASSHSRDTQYF. The DNA for the CDR3 is TGTGCCAGCAGCCACAGTCGTGATACGCAGTATTTT.

The V gene is TRBV29-1, the J gene TRBJ2-1; the D gene is possibly TRBD1 (6 bases). Germline V gene lookup returns CDR1 SQVTM and CDR2 ANQGSEA. CDR3 length equals 15 residues. V gave up 3 bases and J gave up 5 bases, with 17 bases separating them. CDR3 DNA sequence: TGCAGCGTTGAGTCCGCAGGGGTAGCTAACAATGAGCAGTTCTTC. It specifies CSVESAGVANNEQFF.

The chain couples TRBV28 to TRBJ2-1; either TRBD1 or TRBD2 may fit D (5 bases each). The germline V gene has CDR1 MDHEN and CDR2 SYDVKM. V lost 3 bases and J lost 9, with 21 bases in between. This CDR3 has 16 residues. CDR3 region: CASSFRRDRGRGEQFF. CDR3 DNA sequence: TGTGCCAGCAGTTTCAGACGGGACCGCGGACGGGGTGAGCAGTTCTTC.

The chain joins TRBV25-1 to TRBJ2-2, with a tentative D call TRBD1 (5 bases). The CDR3 runs 14 residues. Trimming left V 4 bases short and J 6 bases short, with 12 bases between. Looked up from germline, CDR1 is MGHDK and CDR2 is SYGVNS. The CDR3 reads CASSGAGQAGELFF. The CDR3 bases are TGTGCCAGCAGTGGGGCAGGGCAGGCCGGGGAGCTGTTTTTT. The full variable domain, its missing parts supplied by reference TRBV25-1 and TRBJ2-2, is EADIYQTPRYLVIGTGKKITLECSQTMGHDKMYWYQQDPGMELHLIHYSYGVNSTEKGDLSSESTVSRIRTEHFPLTLESARPSHTSQYLCASSGAGQAGELFFGEGSRLTVL.

The V gene is TRBV7-6, the J gene TRBJ2-1; D not certain. Trimming stripped 1 base from V and 5 bases from J, with 9 bases between. Per germline, CDR1 SGHVS and CDR2 FNYEAQ. This CDR3 has 14 residues. The CDR3 DNA reads TGTGCCAGCAGCTTAGGGGCATGGGACAATGAGCAGTTCTTC. This sequence encodes CASSLGAWDNEQFF.

Concerning this clone itself: A much larger clone lies one base from this, so it may be a read error. The chain has TRBV19 and TRBJ2-1, with no clear D. The V end was cut by 4 bases, the J end by 4 bases, with 2 bases between. CDR3 size: 11 residues. CDR1 and CDR2 (germline): LNHDA, SQIVND (reference sequence). The CDR3 spells CASSTYNEQFF. CDR3 nucleotide sequence: TGTGCCAGTAGTACTTACAATGAGCAGTTCTTC.

This chain links TRBV28 with TRBJ1-5, with 9 nucleotides matching TRBD1. This CDR3 is 14 amino acids long. Trimming took 1 base from V and 5 from J; bases not matched to a gene: 0. Germline values: CDR1 MDHEN, CDR2 SYDVKM. CDR3 sequence (DNA): TGTGCCAGCAGTTTATACAGGGGGCATCAGCCCCAGCATTTT. It is translated as CASSLYRGHQPQHF.

On this clone: Other DNA sequences in the same sample also yield this CDR3. The gene calls are TRBV5-1 and TRBJ2-1, with D unresolved. Between the trimmed V and J ends, which lost 2 bases and 6 bases, there was a span of 3 bases. The CDR3 extends over 11 amino acids. The germline V gene encodes CDR1 SGHRS and CDR2 YFSETQ. This CDR3 is CASSLSNEQFF. CDR3 in DNA: TGCGCCAGCAGCTTATCCAATGAGCAGTTCTTC. Combining the CDR3 with reference TRBV5-1 and TRBJ2-1 gives the whole variable domain KAGVTQTPRYLIKTRGQQVTLSCSPISGHRSVSWYQQTPGQGLQFLFEYFSETQRNKGNFPGRFSGRQFSNSRSEMNVSTLELGDSALYLCASSLSNEQFFGPGTRLTVL.

The rearrangement joins TRBV19 to TRBJ2-1; TRBD1 might be the D (6 bases). Per germline, CDR1 LNHDA and CDR2 SQIVND (reference sequence). The length of the CDR3 is 16 residues. The germline V and J ends were trimmed by 2 bases and 0 bases, with 11 bases remaining between them. DNA of the CDR3: TGTGCCAGTAGTATACTCGACAGGAGCTCCTACAATGAGCAGTTCTTC. Its translation is CASSILDRSSYNEQFF.